This T cell receptor beta chain is drawn from a study of Graves' ophthalmopathy and Graves' hyperthyroidism. Overall study context: Investigators collected peripheral blood at initial diagnosis, before any treatment was given.

Amplification of the TCR beta CDR3 regions used RNA transcripts (as template). After a first-round RT-PCR with HTBI primers, a second-round multiplex PCR was run. TCRdb called the multiplex PCR reads again in MiXCR, with one record for every CDR3 protein. The sample gives around 400,000 distinct CDR3 sequences, about 16% of which show up once; around 1.5% is in the top ten. The clonotype comes from a woman younger than 35 with Graves' ophthalmopathy. Sequencing was carried out using peripheral blood.

The CDR3 DNA follows: TGCAGTGCTAGAGATTATGGGAGGGAAGGCTACACCTTC. Protein: CSARDYGREGYTF. The chain carries TRBV20-1 and TRBJ1-2; no clear D gene. The CDR3 loop spans 13 amino acids. V was trimmed by 0 bases and J by 8 bases, leaving 13 bases between them. Germline V lookup: CDR1 DFQATT, CDR2 SNEGSKA (reference sequence).